This T cell receptor beta chain came from a study of tumor-infiltrating lymphocytes in primary liver carcinoma. General study results and limits: It was in tumors, not blood, that the top-250-clone fraction was significantly higher (p = 0.039).

Using a constant-region primer together with ProtoScript II reverse transcriptase, TCR beta cDNA was made from approximately 0.55 ug of total RNA. For TCR beta, libraries were produced by three nested multiplex PCR rounds using slightly modified ARM-PCR. The first two PCR rounds used TRBV1-TRBV30 primers with a Cbeta primer, nine to ten cycles each. From the multiplex PCR reads, TCRdb called clonotypes with MiXCR, one entry per CDR3 protein. This table has about 310,000 distinct CDR3 sequences, around three fifths appearing once. The germline V gene encodes CDR1 SGHAT and CDR2 FQNNGV. The CDR3 is 14 residues long. This clonotype was seen just once. Its antigen is unknown. Mismatch with germline at one junction end may stem from a read error. Researchers drew blood RNA from unsorted whole blood and extracted germline DNA as well.

The rearrangement joins TRBV11-2 to TRBJ2-1; TRBD2 aligns across 11 bases. Sample: peripheral blood. The clonotype originates from a woman aged 30 to 39 with primary liver carcinoma and hepatitis B virus infection. The CDR3 nucleotides read TGTGCCAGCACCATAGCGGGAGGGTATAATGCGCAGTTCTTC. Amino acid sequence: CASTIAGGYNAQFF.